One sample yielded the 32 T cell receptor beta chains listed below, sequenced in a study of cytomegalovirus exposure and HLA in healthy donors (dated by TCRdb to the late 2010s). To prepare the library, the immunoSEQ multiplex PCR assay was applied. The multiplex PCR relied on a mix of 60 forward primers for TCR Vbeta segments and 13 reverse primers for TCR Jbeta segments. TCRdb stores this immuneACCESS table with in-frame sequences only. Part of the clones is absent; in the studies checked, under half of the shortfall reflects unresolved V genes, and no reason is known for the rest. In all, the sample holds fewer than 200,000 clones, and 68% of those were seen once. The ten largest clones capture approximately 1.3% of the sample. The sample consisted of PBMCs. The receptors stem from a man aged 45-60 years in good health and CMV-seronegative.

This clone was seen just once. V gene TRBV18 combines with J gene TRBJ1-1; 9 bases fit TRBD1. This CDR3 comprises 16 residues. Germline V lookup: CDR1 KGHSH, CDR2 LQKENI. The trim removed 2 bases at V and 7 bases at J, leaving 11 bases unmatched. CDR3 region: CASSPVSQGALGEAFF. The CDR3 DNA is TGTGCCAGCTCACCAGTTTCACAGGGGGCGCTTGGTGAAGCTTTCTTT.

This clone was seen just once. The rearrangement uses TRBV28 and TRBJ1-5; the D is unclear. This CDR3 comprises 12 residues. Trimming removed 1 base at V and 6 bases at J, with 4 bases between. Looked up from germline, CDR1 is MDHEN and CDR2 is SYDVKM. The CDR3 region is CASSLFGQPQHF. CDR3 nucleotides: TGTGCCAGCAGTTTATTCGGTCAGCCCCAGCATTTT.

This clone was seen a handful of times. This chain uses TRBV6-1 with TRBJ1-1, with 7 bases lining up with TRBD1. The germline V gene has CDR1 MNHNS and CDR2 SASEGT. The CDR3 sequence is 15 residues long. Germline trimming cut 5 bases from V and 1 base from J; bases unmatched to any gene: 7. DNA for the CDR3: TGTGCCAGCAGTCCCAGGACAGGACCGAACACTGAAGCTTTCTTT. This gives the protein CASSPRTGPNTEAFF.

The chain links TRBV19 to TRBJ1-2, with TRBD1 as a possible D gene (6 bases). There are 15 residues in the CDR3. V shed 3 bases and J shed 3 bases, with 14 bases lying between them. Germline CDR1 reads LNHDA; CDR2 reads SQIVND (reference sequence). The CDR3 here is CASSISYRVDYGYTF. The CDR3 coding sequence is TGTGCCAGTAGTATCTCGTACAGGGTAGACTATGGCTACACCTTC.

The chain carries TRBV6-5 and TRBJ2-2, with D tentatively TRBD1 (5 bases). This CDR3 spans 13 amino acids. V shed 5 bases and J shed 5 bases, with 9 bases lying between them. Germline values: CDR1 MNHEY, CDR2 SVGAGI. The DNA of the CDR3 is TGTGCCAGCAGTAGACAGTTTACCGGGGAGCTGTTTTTT. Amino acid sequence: CASSRQFTGELFF.

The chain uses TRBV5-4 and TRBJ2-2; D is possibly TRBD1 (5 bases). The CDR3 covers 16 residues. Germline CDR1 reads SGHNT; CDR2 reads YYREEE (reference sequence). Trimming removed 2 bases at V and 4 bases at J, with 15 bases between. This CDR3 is CASSFLGPISTGELFF. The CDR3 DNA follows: TGTGCCAGCAGCTTCCTGGGGCCTATATCCACCGGGGAGCTGTTTTTT.

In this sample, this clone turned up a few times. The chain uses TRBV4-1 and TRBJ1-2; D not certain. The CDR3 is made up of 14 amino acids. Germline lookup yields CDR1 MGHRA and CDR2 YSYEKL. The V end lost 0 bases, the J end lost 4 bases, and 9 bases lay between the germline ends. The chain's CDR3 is CASSQEASFYGYTF. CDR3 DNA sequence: TGCGCCAGCAGCCAAGAAGCGAGTTTCTATGGCTACACCTTC.

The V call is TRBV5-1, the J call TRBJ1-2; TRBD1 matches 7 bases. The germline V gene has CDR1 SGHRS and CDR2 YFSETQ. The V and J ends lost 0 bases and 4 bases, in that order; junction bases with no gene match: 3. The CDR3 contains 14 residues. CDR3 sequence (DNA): TGCGCCAGCAGCTTGGGGGACAGCGGCTATGGCTACACCTTC. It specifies CASSLGDSGYGYTF.

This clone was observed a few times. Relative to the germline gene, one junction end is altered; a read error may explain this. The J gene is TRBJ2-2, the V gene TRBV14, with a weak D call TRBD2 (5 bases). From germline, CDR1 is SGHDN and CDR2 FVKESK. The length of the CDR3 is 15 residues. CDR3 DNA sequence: TGTGCCGGCAGCCAAAAAGTGGGAGACACCGGGGAGCTGTTTTTT. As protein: CAGSQKVGDTGELFF.

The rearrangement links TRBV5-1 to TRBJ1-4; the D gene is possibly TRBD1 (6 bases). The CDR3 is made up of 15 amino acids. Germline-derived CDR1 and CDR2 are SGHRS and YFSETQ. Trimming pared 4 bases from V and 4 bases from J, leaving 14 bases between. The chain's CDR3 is CASSTRTARNEKLFF. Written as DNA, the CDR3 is TGCGCCAGCAGCACCCGGACAGCCCGTAATGAAAAACTGTTTTTT.

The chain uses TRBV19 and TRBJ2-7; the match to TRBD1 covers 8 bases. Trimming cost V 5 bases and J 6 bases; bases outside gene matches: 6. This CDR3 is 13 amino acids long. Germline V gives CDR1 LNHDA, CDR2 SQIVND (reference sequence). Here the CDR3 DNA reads TGTGCCAGTAGTCTGGGGACAGGAGCCGAGCAGTACTTC. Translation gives CASSLGTGAEQYF.

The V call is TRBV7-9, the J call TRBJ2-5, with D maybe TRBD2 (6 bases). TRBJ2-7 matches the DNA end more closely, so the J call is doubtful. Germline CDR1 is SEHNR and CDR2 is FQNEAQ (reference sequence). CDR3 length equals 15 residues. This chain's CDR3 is CASSLVRTGEFEQYF. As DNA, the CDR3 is TGTGCCAGCAGCTTAGTTAGGACGGGGGAGTTCGAGCAGTACTTC.

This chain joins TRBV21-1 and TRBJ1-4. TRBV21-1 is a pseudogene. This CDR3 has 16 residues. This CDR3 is CASSPPSSPTNEKLFF. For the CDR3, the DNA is TGTGCCAGCAGCCCCCCCTCGTCTCCCACTAATGAAAAACTGTTTTTT.

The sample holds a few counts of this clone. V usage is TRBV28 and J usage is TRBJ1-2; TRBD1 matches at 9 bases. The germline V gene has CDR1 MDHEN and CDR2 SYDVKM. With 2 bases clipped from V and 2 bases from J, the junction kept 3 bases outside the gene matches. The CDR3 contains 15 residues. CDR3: CASSLADRGNYGYTF. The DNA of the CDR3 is TGTGCCAGCAGTTTAGCTGACAGGGGGAACTATGGCTACACCTTC.

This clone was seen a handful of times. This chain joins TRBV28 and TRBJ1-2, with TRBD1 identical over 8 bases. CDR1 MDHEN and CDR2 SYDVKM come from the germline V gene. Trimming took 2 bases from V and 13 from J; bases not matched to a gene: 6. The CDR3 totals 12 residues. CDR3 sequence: CASSLGQGAVTF. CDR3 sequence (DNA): TGTGCCAGCAGTTTAGGGCAGGGGGCGGTCACCTTC.

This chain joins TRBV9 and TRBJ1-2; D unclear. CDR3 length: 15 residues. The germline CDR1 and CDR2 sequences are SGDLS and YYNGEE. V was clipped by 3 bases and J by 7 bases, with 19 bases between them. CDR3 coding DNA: TGTGCCAGCAGCGCTTTCGGAAGCGTTGGTCCTGGCTACACCTTC. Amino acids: CASSAFGSVGPGYTF.

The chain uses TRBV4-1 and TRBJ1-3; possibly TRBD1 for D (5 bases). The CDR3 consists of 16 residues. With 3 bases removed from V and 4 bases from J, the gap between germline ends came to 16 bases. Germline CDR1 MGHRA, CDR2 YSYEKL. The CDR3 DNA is TGCGCCAGCAGCCAGTACCGGGGAGGGGCCGGAAACACCATATATTTT. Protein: CASSQYRGGAGNTIYF.

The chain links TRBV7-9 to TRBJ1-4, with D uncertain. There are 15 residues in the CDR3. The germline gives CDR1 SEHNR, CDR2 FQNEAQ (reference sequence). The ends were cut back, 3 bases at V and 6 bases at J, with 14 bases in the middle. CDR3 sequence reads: CASSFSPDSYEKLFF. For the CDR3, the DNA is TGTGCCAGCAGCTTCTCCCCAGACTCATATGAAAAACTGTTTTTT.

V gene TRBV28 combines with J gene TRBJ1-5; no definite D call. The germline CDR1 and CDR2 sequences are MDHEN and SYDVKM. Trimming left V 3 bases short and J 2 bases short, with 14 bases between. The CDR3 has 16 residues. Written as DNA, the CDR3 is TGTGCCAGCAGTTTCGGGAGCACTAAGGGCAATCAGCCCCAGCATTTT. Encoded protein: CASSFGSTKGNQPQHF.

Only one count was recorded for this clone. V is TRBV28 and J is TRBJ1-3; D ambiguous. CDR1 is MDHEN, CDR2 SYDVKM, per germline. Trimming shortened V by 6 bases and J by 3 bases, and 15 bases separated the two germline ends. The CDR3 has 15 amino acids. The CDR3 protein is CASRPPMGRGNTIYF. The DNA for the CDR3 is TGTGCCAGCAGACCTCCAATGGGCCGTGGAAACACCATATATTTT.

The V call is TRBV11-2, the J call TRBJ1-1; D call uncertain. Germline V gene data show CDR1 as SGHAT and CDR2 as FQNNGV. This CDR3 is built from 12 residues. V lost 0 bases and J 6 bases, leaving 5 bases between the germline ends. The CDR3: CASSLESSEAFF. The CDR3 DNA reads TGTGCCAGCAGCTTAGAAAGCTCTGAAGCTTTCTTT.

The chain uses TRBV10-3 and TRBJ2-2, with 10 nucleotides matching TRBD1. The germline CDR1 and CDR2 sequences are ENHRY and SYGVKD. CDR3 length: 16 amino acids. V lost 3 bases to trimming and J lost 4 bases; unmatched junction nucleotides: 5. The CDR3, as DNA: TGTGCCATCAGTGAACCCGGGGACAGGGGCACCGGGGAGCTGTTTTTT. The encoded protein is CAISEPGDRGTGELFF.

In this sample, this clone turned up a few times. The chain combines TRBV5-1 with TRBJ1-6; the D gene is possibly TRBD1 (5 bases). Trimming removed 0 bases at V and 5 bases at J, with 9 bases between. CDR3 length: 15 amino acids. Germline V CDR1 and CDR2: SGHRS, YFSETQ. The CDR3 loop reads CASSLEVGDNSPLHF. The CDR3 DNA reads TGCGCCAGCAGCTTGGAGGTAGGGGATAATTCACCCCTCCACTTT.

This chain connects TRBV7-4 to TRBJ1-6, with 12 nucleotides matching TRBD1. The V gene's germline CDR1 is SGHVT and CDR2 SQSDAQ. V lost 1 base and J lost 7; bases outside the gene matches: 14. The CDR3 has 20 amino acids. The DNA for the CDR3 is TGTGCCAGCAGCTTAGGGCTTAGGGACAGGGGGCTTTCGGAGAATTCACCCCTCCACTTT. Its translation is CASSLGLRDRGLSENSPLHF.

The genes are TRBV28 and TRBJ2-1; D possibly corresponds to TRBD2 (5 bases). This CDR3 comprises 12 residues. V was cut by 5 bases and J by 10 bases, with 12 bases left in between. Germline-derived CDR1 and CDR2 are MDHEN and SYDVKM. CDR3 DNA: TGTGCCAGCAGTCCGGGATATGGGGAGCAGTTCTTC. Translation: CASSPGYGEQFF. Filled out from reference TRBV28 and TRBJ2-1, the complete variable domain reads DVKVTQSSRYLVKRTGEKVFLECVQDMDHENMFWYRQDPGLGLRLIYFSYDVKMKEKGDIPEGYSVSREKKERFSLILESASTNQTSMYLCASSPGYGEQFFGPGTRLTVL.

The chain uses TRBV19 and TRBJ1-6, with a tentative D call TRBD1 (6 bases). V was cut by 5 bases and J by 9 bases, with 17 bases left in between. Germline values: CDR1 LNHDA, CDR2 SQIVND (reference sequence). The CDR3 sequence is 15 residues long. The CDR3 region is CASSFQGHLISPLHF. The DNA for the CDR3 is TGTGCCAGTAGTTTCCAGGGACATTTAATTTCACCCCTCCACTTT.

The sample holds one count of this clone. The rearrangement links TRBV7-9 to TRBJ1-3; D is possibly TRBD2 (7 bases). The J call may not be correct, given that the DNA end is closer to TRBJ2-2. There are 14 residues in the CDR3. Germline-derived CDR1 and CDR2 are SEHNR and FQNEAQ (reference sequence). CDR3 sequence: CASSFTGGAGELFF. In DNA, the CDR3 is TGTGCCAGCAGCTTTACGGGGGGCGCCGGGGAGCTGTTTTTT.

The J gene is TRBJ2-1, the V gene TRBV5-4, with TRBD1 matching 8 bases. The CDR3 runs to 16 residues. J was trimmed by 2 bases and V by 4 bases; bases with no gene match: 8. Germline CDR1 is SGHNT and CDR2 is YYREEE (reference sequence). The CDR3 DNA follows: TGTGCCAGCAGCACTAGACAGGGGTCCCCCTACAATGAGCAGTTCTTC. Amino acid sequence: CASSTRQGSPYNEQFF.

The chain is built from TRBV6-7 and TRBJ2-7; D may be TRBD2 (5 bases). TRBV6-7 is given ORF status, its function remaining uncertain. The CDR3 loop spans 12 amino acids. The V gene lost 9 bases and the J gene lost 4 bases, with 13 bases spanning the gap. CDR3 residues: CASPVGVYEQYF. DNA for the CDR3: TGTGCCAGTCCCGTGGGAGTATACGAGCAGTACTTC.

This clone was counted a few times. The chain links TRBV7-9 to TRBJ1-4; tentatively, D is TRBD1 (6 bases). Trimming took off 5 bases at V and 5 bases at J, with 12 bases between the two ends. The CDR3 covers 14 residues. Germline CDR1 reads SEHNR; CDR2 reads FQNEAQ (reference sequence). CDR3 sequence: CASSLGQSNEKLFF. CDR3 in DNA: TGTGCCAGCAGCCTCGGACAGTCAAATGAAAAACTGTTTTTT.

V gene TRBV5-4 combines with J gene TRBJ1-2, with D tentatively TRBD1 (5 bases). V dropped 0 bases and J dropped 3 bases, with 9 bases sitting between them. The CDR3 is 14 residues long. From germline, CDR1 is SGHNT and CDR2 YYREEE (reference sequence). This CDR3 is CASSLAARDYGYTF. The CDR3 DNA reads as TGTGCCAGCAGCTTGGCCGCCAGGGACTATGGCTACACCTTC. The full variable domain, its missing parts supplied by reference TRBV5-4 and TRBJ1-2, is ETGVTQSPTHLIKTRGQQVTLRCSSQSGHNTVSWYQQALGQGPQFIFQYYREEENGRGNFPPRFSGLQFPNYSSELNVNALELDDSALYLCASSLAARDYGYTFGSGTRLTVV.

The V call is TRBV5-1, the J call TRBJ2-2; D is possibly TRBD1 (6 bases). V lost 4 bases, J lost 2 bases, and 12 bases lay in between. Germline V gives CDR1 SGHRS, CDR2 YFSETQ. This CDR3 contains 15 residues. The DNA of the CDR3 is TGCGCCAGCAGCCCGCACAGGGAAAACACCGGGGAGCTGTTTTTT. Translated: CASSPHRENTGELFF. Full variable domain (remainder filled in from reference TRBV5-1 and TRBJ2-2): KAGVTQTPRYLIKTRGQQVTLSCSPISGHRSVSWYQQTPGQGLQFLFEYFSETQRNKGNFPGRFSGRQFSNSRSEMNVSTLELGDSALYLCASSPHRENTGELFFGEGSRLTVL.